Listed below are T cell receptor beta chains from one sample, sequenced in a study of cytomegalovirus exposure and HLA in healthy donors. Some clones are missing from TCRdb's copy, which holds only in-frame ones; the method was immunoSEQ multiplex PCR. The repertoire has some 150,000 clones, 75% to 80% of them found once; the top ten carry nearly 5%. The specimen sequenced was PBMCs. The origin of the receptors is a woman aged 45-59 years in good health and CMV-seronegative. Both conserved end residues are part of each CDR3. A D gene is named only where the DNA matches it firmly. A row's size may be missing; if present it is once, few, many or a size class.

d_gene: TRBD1
abundance: once
v_gene: TRBV19
j_gene: TRBJ2-2
len: 15
CDR3nt: TGTGCCAGTAGTTGGGGACAGGGGGAGACCGGGGAGCTGTTTTTT
CDR3aa: CASSWGQGETGELFF

d_gene: TRBD1
abundance: NA
v_gene: TRBV14
j_gene: TRBJ2-7
len: 13
CDR3nt: TGTGCCAGCAGCCGGGACAGCCACTACGAGCAGTACTTC
CDR3aa: CASSRDSHYEQYF

d_gene: NA
abundance: few
v_gene: TRBV29-1
j_gene: TRBJ1-2
len: 11
CDR3nt: TGCAGCGTTTGGCGCCCAGGTGGCTACACCTTC
CDR3aa: CSVWRPGGYTF

d_gene: NA
abundance: NA
v_gene: TRBV5-1
j_gene: TRBJ2-5
len: 12
CDR3nt: TGCGCCAGCAACCGGGGAGGAGAGACCCAGTACTTC
CDR3aa: CASNRGGETQYF

d_gene: NA
abundance: NA
v_gene: TRBV29-1
j_gene: TRBJ1-1
len: 13
CDR3nt: TGCAGCACTCCGGGGGAGTTGAACACTGAAGCTTTCTTT
CDR3aa: CSTPGELNTEAFF

d_gene: NA
abundance: NA
v_gene: TRBV15
j_gene: TRBJ1-4
len: 15
CDR3nt: TGTGCCACCAGCAGAGCAAACGGGGGACCCGAAAAACTGTTTTTT
CDR3aa: CATSRANGGPEKLFF

d_gene: NA
abundance: few
v_gene: TRBV21-1
j_gene: TRBJ1-6
len: 16
CDR3nt: TGTGCCAGCAGACCCCCCACCCCAGGTTGTTCGTCACCCCTCCACTTT
CDR3aa: CASRPPTPGCSSPLHF

d_gene: NA
abundance: few
v_gene: TRBV5-1
j_gene: TRBJ2-3
len: 14
CDR3nt: TGCGCCAGCAGCTTGGAAACAGGGACGCCTACGCAGTATTTT
CDR3aa: CASSLETGTPTQYF

d_gene: TRBD1
abundance: NA
v_gene: TRBV6-1
j_gene: TRBJ2-2
len: 14
CDR3nt: TGTGCCAGCAGTGGCGGGACAGGGCACGGGGAGCTGTTTTTT
CDR3aa: CASSGGTGHGELFF

d_gene: TRBD2
abundance: few
v_gene: TRBV7-7
j_gene: TRBJ2-5
len: 13
CDR3nt: TGTGCTAGCAGCGGGGAGGCCCAAGAGACCCAGTACTTC
CDR3aa: CASSGEAQETQYF

d_gene: NA
abundance: NA
v_gene: TRBV7-3
j_gene: TRBJ1-2
len: 13
CDR3nt: TGTGCCAGCAGCTTCGGGGGAGAGTATGGCTACACCTTC
CDR3aa: CASSFGGEYGYTF

d_gene: TRBD1
abundance: NA
v_gene: TRBV18
j_gene: TRBJ1-1
len: 17
CDR3nt: TGTGCCAGCTCACCTACCACAGGGGCCGCGGGGAACACTGAAGCTTTCTTT
CDR3aa: CASSPTTGAAGNTEAFF

d_gene: NA
abundance: few
v_gene: TRBV4-3
j_gene: TRBJ1-3
len: 14
CDR3nt: TGCGCCAGCAGCCACCGTAGCTCTGGAAACACCATATATTTT
CDR3aa: CASSHRSSGNTIYF

d_gene: TRBD2
abundance: few
v_gene: TRBV11-2
j_gene: TRBJ2-5
len: 15
CDR3nt: TGTGCCAGCAGCTTTCAACGGGGGGTTCAAGAGACCCAGTACTTC
CDR3aa: CASSFQRGVQETQYF

d_gene: NA
abundance: NA
v_gene: TRBV6-5
j_gene: TRBJ2-7
len: 15
CDR3nt: TGTGCCGGGTACCGGGACAAGGGGAACGTCTACGAGCAGTACTTC
CDR3aa: CAGYRDKGNVYEQYF

d_gene: NA
abundance: NA
v_gene: TRBV19
j_gene: TRBJ2-3
len: 15
CDR3nt: TGTGCCAGTAGTATTCCGGGGGAAGGCACAGATACGCAGTATTTT
CDR3aa: CASSIPGEGTDTQYF

d_gene: NA
abundance: once
v_gene: TRBV7-2
j_gene: TRBJ2-1
len: 17
CDR3nt: TGTGCCAGCAGCTCAAGAGGAAAGGGGGGGTCTTACAATGAGCAGTTCTTC
CDR3aa: CASSSRGKGGSYNEQFF

d_gene: NA
abundance: NA
v_gene: TRBV19
j_gene: TRBJ2-1
len: 15
CDR3nt: TGTGCCAGTAGTCCTAGTTGGGGGCCCTACAATGAGCAGTTCTTC
CDR3aa: CASSPSWGPYNEQFF

d_gene: TRBD1
abundance: NA
v_gene: TRBV4-1
j_gene: TRBJ1-5
len: 15
CDR3nt: TGCGCCAGCAGCCAAACCGGGACAGGGCCTCAGCCCCAGCATTTT
CDR3aa: CASSQTGTGPQPQHF

d_gene: NA
abundance: NA
v_gene: TRBV29-1
j_gene: TRBJ2-6
len: 17
CDR3nt: TGCAGCGTTGTGAGTGGCAGGGCCAACTCTGGGGCCAACGTCCTGACTTTC
CDR3aa: CSVVSGRANSGANVLTF

d_gene: NA
abundance: NA
v_gene: TRBV7-7
j_gene: TRBJ2-2
len: 12
CDR3nt: TGTGCTAGCAGCCCAGACACCGGGGAGCTGTTTTTT
CDR3aa: CASSPDTGELFF

d_gene: NA
abundance: NA
v_gene: TRBV7-2
j_gene: TRBJ2-7
len: 17
CDR3nt: TGTGCCAGCAGCTCACTGTGGGGCGGGGCTAGCTCCTACGAGCAGTACTTC
CDR3aa: CASSSLWGGASSYEQYF

d_gene: NA
abundance: NA
v_gene: TRBV29-1
j_gene: TRBJ2-7
len: 11
CDR3nt: TGCAGCGTTGTAAACACCTACGAGCAGTACTTC
CDR3aa: CSVVNTYEQYF

d_gene: NA
abundance: NA
v_gene: TRBV2
j_gene: TRBJ2-2
len: 14
CDR3nt: TGTGCCAGCAGTGCTAACAGGGTTACCGGGGAGCTGTTTTTT
CDR3aa: CASSANRVTGELFF

d_gene: TRBD1
abundance: NA
v_gene: TRBV9
j_gene: TRBJ2-5
len: 16
CDR3nt: TGTGCCAGCAGCGTACAGGACAGGGGGCTTGGGGAGACCCAGTACTTC
CDR3aa: CASSVQDRGLGETQYF

d_gene: TRBD2
abundance: NA
v_gene: TRBV5-1
j_gene: TRBJ2-5
len: 16
CDR3nt: TGCGCCAGCAGCTTGGGGAGCGGGAGCGCCGGGGAGACCCAGTACTTC
CDR3aa: CASSLGSGSAGETQYF

d_gene: NA
abundance: NA
v_gene: TRBV7-2
j_gene: TRBJ1-5
len: 15
CDR3nt: TGTGCCAGCAGCTTAGGGGGGGTTAGCAATCAGCCCCAGCATTTT
CDR3aa: CASSLGGVSNQPQHF

d_gene: TRBD1
abundance: once
v_gene: TRBV30
j_gene: TRBJ1-2
len: 13
CDR3nt: TGTGCCTGGGGGACAGGGAGCAACTATGGCTACACCTTC
CDR3aa: CAWGTGSNYGYTF

d_gene: NA
abundance: NA
v_gene: TRBV6-5
j_gene: TRBJ1-2
len: 16
CDR3nt: TGTGCCAGCAGTTATACCTACATGGGAGATAGGTATGGCTACACCTTC
CDR3aa: CASSYTYMGDRYGYTF

d_gene: NA
abundance: NA
v_gene: TRBV10-1
j_gene: TRBJ2-4
len: 17
CDR3nt: TGCGCCAGCAGTGGGGCAGGTGAAAAGCTAGCCAAAAACATTCAGTACTTC
CDR3aa: CASSGAGEKLAKNIQYF

d_gene: TRBD1
abundance: NA
v_gene: TRBV7-9
j_gene: TRBJ1-3
len: 14
CDR3nt: TGTGCCAGCAGCTCGACAGGGGCTGGAAACACCATATATTTT
CDR3aa: CASSSTGAGNTIYF

d_gene: TRBD2
abundance: NA
v_gene: TRBV28
j_gene: TRBJ2-7
len: 11
CDR3nt: TGTGCCGGCGGGGGGTCCTACGAGCAGTACTTC
CDR3aa: CAGGGSYEQYF

d_gene: TRBD1
abundance: NA
v_gene: TRBV2
j_gene: TRBJ2-1
len: 14
CDR3nt: TGTGCCAGCAGAATACAGGGGAACTACAATGAGCAGTTCTTC
CDR3aa: CASRIQGNYNEQFF

d_gene: TRBD1
abundance: NA
v_gene: TRBV19
j_gene: TRBJ1-2
len: 16
CDR3nt: TGTGCCAGTAGTATAGACGTCCTCCGGGACAGGGGTGGCTACACCTTC
CDR3aa: CASSIDVLRDRGGYTF

d_gene: NA
abundance: once
v_gene: TRBV5-6
j_gene: TRBJ1-3
len: 14
CDR3nt: TGTGCCAGCAGCTTGACAGGGAGCGGAAACACCATATATTTT
CDR3aa: CASSLTGSGNTIYF

d_gene: TRBD2
abundance: once
v_gene: TRBV6-6
j_gene: TRBJ2-7
len: 15
CDR3nt: TGTGCCAGCAGTTTGGCTAGCGGGGGGGCCTACGAGCAGTACTTC
CDR3aa: CASSLASGGAYEQYF

d_gene: TRBD1
abundance: NA
v_gene: TRBV5-1
j_gene: TRBJ2-5
len: 14
CDR3nt: TGCGCCAGCAGCTCGGGGACAGGGGAAGAGACCCAGTACTTC
CDR3aa: CASSSGTGEETQYF

d_gene: TRBD1
abundance: NA
v_gene: TRBV7-9
j_gene: TRBJ2-3
len: 15
CDR3nt: TGTGCCAGCAGCCCGGGACAGGGAGGCACAGATACGCAGTATTTT
CDR3aa: CASSPGQGGTDTQYF

d_gene: TRBD1
abundance: NA
v_gene: TRBV4-2
j_gene: TRBJ1-2
len: 15
CDR3nt: TGTGCCAGCAGCCAGGTTGACAGGGCGGGCTATGGCTACACCTTC
CDR3aa: CASSQVDRAGYGYTF

d_gene: NA
abundance: NA
v_gene: TRBV9
j_gene: TRBJ2-6
len: 15
CDR3nt: TGTGCCAGCAGCGTAACGGTTTATGGGGCCAACGTCCTGACTTTC
CDR3aa: CASSVTVYGANVLTF

d_gene: NA
abundance: NA
v_gene: TRBV5-6
j_gene: TRBJ2-7
len: 13
CDR3nt: TGTGCCAGCACCCGGACGACAGGACTCGAGCAGTACTTC
CDR3aa: CASTRTTGLEQYF

d_gene: TRBD1
abundance: few
v_gene: TRBV5-4
j_gene: TRBJ1-1
len: 14
CDR3nt: TGTGCCAGCAGGCCAGGGGGTGGGAACACTGAAGCTTTCTTT
CDR3aa: CASRPGGGNTEAFF

d_gene: NA
abundance: NA
v_gene: TRBV6-5
j_gene: TRBJ2-2
len: 15
CDR3nt: TGTGCCAGCACGTGGGGGCGCCCTAACACCGGGGAGCTGTTTTTT
CDR3aa: CASTWGRPNTGELFF

d_gene: NA
abundance: NA
v_gene: TRBV7-9
j_gene: TRBJ1-3
len: 15
CDR3nt: TGTGCCAGCAGAACCAGCGGGAGCTCTGGAAACACCATATATTTT
CDR3aa: CASRTSGSSGNTIYF

d_gene: NA
abundance: few
v_gene: TRBV23-1
j_gene: TRBJ2-2
len: 16
CDR3nt: TGCGCCAGCAGTCAATCCGCGGGAAAAGACACCGGGGAGCTGTTTTTT
CDR3aa: CASSQSAGKDTGELFF

d_gene: TRBD1
abundance: once
v_gene: TRBV11-3
j_gene: TRBJ2-3
len: 14
CDR3nt: TGTGCCAGCAGCTACGGACAGGGAACAGATACGCAGTATTTT
CDR3aa: CASSYGQGTDTQYF

d_gene: TRBD2
abundance: NA
v_gene: TRBV5-4
j_gene: TRBJ2-1
len: 14
CDR3nt: TGTGCCAGCAGCTCGCGACTAGCAAGCGATGAGCAGTTCTTC
CDR3aa: CASSSRLASDEQFF

d_gene: TRBD2
abundance: NA
v_gene: TRBV19
j_gene: TRBJ2-4
len: 18
CDR3nt: TGTGCCAGTAGTAAGGCTAGCGGGGGTAGTGGCCAGCAAAACATTCAGTACTTC
CDR3aa: CASSKASGGSGQQNIQYF

d_gene: TRBD2
abundance: NA
v_gene: TRBV6-6
j_gene: TRBJ2-5
len: 15
CDR3nt: TGTGCCAGCAGTACTAAACTAGCGGCACAAGAGACCCAGTACTTC
CDR3aa: CASSTKLAAQETQYF

d_gene: TRBD2
abundance: NA
v_gene: TRBV6-5
j_gene: TRBJ2-3
len: 14
CDR3nt: TGTGCCAGCATCCCGGGGGGGGCCCCTAATACGCAGTATTTT
CDR3aa: CASIPGGAPNTQYF

d_gene: TRBD1
abundance: NA
v_gene: TRBV19
j_gene: TRBJ1-4
len: 15
CDR3nt: TGTGCCAGCCGGGACAGGGGTATGGAGGATGAAAAACTGTTTTTT
CDR3aa: CASRDRGMEDEKLFF

d_gene: NA
abundance: few
v_gene: TRBV5-1
j_gene: TRBJ2-3
len: 15
CDR3nt: TGCGCCAGCAGCTTTCGGGATATCCGCACAGATACGCAGTATTTT
CDR3aa: CASSFRDIRTDTQYF

d_gene: NA
abundance: NA
v_gene: TRBV7-7
j_gene: TRBJ2-5
len: 14
CDR3nt: TGTGCTAGCAGCTTAGATGTGGGGCGGGAGACCCAGTACTTC
CDR3aa: CASSLDVGRETQYF

d_gene: NA
abundance: NA
v_gene: TRBV2
j_gene: TRBJ1-1
len: 11
CDR3nt: TGTGCCAGCAGGGGACTGACTGAAGCTTTCTTT
CDR3aa: CASRGLTEAFF

d_gene: TRBD2
abundance: NA
v_gene: TRBV27
j_gene: TRBJ2-3
len: 16
CDR3nt: TGTGCCAGCAGTCCCCGCGGACTAGCGGGGACAGATACGCAGTATTTT
CDR3aa: CASSPRGLAGTDTQYF

d_gene: NA
abundance: few
v_gene: TRBV6-5
j_gene: TRBJ1-5
len: 15
CDR3nt: TGTGCCAGCAGTAAGCAGGGAGGCGGCAATCAGCCCCAGCATTTT
CDR3aa: CASSKQGGGNQPQHF